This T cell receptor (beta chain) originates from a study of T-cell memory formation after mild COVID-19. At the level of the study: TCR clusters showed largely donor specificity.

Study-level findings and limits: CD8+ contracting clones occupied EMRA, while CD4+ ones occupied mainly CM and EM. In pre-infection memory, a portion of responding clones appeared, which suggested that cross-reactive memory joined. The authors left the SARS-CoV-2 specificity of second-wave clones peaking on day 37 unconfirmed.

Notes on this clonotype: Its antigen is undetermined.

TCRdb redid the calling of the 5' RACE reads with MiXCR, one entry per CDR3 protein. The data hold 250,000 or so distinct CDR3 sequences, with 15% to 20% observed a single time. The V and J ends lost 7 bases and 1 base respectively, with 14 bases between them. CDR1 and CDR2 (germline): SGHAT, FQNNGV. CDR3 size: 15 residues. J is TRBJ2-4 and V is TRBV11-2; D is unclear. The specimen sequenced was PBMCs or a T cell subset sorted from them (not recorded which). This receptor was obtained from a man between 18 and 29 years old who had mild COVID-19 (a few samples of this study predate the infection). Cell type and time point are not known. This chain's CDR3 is CASTQSGLAKNIQYF. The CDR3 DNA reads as TGTGCCAGCACCCAGAGTGGGTTGGCCAAAAACATTCAGTACTTC.